The present entry profiles one T cell receptor beta chain with its context. Its antigen is unidentified. The protocol was immunoSEQ multiplex PCR, while the TCRdb copy is restricted to in-frame clones and leaves out a portion. This table has 96,000 or so clones, approximately 80% appearing once. The sample originates from a study of OX40 agonist ivuxolimab in advanced cancers. Broader study findings: In a subset of nonresponders, normalized T-cell clonal expansion was also low. What antigens the expanded peripheral T cells recognized was never established.

The CDR3 consists of 16 residues. V was shortened by 3 bases and J by 0 bases, with 13 bases between the two germline ends. The V gene's germline CDR1 is LNHDA and CDR2 SQIVND (reference sequence). The sample consisted of CD4+ or CD8+ T cells sorted from blood, taken in a trial of the OX40 agonist ivuxolimab. The receptor's source is an adult with an advanced solid tumor such as melanoma, head and neck, liver or kidney cancer. V is TRBV19 and J is TRBJ2-3; D may be TRBD2 (6 bases). The CDR3 here is CASSIPGGASTDTQYF. CDR3 sequence (DNA): TGTGCCAGTAGTATTCCTGGCGGGGCTAGCACAGATACGCAGTATTTT.